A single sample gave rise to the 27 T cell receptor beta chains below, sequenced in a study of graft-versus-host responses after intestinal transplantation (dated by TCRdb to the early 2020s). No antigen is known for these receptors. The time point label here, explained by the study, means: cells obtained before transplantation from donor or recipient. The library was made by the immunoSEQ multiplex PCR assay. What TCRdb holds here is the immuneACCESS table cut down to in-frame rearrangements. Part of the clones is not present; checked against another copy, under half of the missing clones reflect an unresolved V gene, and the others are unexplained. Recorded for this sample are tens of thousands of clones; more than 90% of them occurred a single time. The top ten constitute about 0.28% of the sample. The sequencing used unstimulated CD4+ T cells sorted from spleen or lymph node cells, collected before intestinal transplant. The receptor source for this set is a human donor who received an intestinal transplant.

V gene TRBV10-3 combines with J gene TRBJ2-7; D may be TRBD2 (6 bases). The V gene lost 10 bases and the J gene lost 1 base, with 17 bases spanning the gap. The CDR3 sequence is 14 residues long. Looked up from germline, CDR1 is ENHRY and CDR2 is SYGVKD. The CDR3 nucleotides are TGTGCCACCAGACTCCGGGACTCATCCTACGAGCAGTACTTC. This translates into CATRLRDSSYEQYF.

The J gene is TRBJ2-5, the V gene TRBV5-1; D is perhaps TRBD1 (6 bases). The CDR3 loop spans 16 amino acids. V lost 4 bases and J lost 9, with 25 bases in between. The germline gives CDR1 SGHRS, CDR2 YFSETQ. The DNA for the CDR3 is TGCGCCAGCAGCATGGGGGCTGGAAGACGCGACGAGTCCCAGTACTTC. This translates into CASSMGAGRRDESQYF.

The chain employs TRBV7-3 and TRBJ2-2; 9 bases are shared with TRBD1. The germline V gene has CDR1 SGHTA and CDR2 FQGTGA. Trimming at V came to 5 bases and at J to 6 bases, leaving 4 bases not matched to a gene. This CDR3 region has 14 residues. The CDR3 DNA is TGTGCCAGCAGCCCGGACAGGGGTCCCGGGGAGCTGTTTTTT. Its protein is CASSPDRGPGELFF.

CDR3 bases: TGCAGCGCTCCAACTAGCGGGAATTATGAGCAGTTCTTC. As protein: CSAPTSGNYEQFF. The genes are TRBV29-1 and TRBJ2-1; 10 positions agree with TRBD2. The CDR3 loop spans 13 amino acids. CDR1 SQVTM and CDR2 ANQGSEA come from the germline V gene. V lost 7 bases, J lost 8 bases, and 8 bases stayed unmatched.

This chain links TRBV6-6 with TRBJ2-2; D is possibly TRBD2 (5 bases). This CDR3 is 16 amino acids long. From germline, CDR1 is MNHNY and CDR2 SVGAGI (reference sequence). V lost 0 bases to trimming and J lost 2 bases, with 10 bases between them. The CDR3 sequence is CASSYSEEVNTGELFF. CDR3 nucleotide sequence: TGTGCCAGCAGTTACTCGGAGGAAGTAAACACCGGGGAGCTGTTTTTT.

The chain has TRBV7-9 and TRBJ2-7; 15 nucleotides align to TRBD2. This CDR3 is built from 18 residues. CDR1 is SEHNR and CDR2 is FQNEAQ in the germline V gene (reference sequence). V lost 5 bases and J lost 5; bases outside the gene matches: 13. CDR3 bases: TGTGCCAGCAGCCATGGACTAGCGGGAGGGTCGCTACGGGACGAGCAGTACTTC. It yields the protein CASSHGLAGGSLRDEQYF.

CDR3: CASSYSWGFSTDTQYF. The CDR3 DNA sequence: TGTGCCAGCAGTTACTCGTGGGGGTTTAGCACAGATACGCAGTATTTT. The V and J genes are TRBV6-5 and TRBJ2-3; perhaps D is TRBD1 or TRBD2 (5 bases each). The V gene's germline CDR1 is MNHEY and CDR2 SVGAGI. V was clipped by 0 bases and J by 0 bases, with 10 bases between them. CDR3 size: 16 residues.

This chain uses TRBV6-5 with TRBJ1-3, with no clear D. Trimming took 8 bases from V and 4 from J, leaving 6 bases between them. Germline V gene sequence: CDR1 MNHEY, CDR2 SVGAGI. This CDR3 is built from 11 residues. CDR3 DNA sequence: TGTGCCAGCTCGTTGGGAAACACCATATATTTT. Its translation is CASSLGNTIYF.

The CDR3 DNA reads as TGTGCCAGCAGTGAAAGGGTATTTGGCTACACCTTC. Translating gives CASSERVFGYTF. J is TRBJ1-2 and V is TRBV6-1; D is ambiguous. This CDR3 has 12 residues. Germline V gene lookup returns CDR1 MNHNS and CDR2 SASEGT. Between the trimmed V and J ends, which lost 2 bases and 7 bases, there was a span of 8 bases.

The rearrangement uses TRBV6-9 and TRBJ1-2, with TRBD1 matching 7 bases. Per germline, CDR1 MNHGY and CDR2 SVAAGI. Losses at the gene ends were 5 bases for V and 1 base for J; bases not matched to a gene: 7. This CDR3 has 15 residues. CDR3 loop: CASSHRTGVNYGYTF. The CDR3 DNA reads TGTGCCAGCAGTCACCGGACAGGCGTTAACTATGGCTACACCTTC.

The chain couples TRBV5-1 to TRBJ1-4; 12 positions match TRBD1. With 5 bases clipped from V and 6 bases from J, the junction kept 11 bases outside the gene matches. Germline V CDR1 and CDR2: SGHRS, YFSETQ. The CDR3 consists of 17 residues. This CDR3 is CASSSPPGQGADEKLFF. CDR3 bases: TGCGCCAGCAGTTCTCCCCCGGGACAGGGGGCGGATGAAAAACTGTTTTTT. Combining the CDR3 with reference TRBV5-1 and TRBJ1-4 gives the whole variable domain KAGVTQTPRYLIKTRGQQVTLSCSPISGHRSVSWYQQTPGQGLQFLFEYFSETQRNKGNFPGRFSGRQFSNSRSEMNVSTLELGDSALYLCASSSPPGQGADEKLFFGSGTQLSVL.

CDR3 in amino acids: CASSLGPAHQETQYF. CDR3 sequence (DNA): TGTGCCAGCAGCCTGGGGCCCGCCCACCAAGAGACCCAGTACTTC. The rearrangement joins TRBV5-6 to TRBJ2-5; possible D gene TRBD1, 5 bases. CDR3 size: 15 residues. Germline V lookup: CDR1 SGHDT, CDR2 YYEEEE. V was shortened by 4 bases and J by 0 bases, with 13 bases between the two germline ends.

In DNA form, the CDR3 reads TGTGCCAGCAGTTTTAAAGGGGGCAGTATCACAGATACGCAGTATTTT. The encoded protein is CASSFKGGSITDTQYF. The rearrangement links TRBV27 to TRBJ2-3; 7 positions agree with TRBD1. Germline V lookup: CDR1 MNHEY, CDR2 SMNVEV (reference sequence). Trimming at V came to 3 bases and at J to 2 bases, leaving 8 bases not matched to a gene. The CDR3 contains 16 residues.

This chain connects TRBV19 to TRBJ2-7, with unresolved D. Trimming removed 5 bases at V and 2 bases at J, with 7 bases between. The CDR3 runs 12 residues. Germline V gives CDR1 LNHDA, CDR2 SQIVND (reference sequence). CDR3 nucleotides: TGTGCCAGTAGTGAAGCCCCCTACGAGCAGTACTTC. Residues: CASSEAPYEQYF.

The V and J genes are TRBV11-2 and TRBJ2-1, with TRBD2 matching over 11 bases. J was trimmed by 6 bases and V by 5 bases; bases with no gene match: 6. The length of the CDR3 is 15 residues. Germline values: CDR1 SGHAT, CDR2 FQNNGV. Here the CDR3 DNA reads TGTGCCAGCAGCCCAACTAGCGGGAGTGGCAATGAGCAGTTCTTC. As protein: CASSPTSGSGNEQFF.

The CDR3 sequence: CASRETGMETQYF. The CDR3, as DNA: TGTGCCAGCAGGGAGACAGGGATGGAGACCCAGTACTTC. The gene calls are TRBV6-6 and TRBJ2-5, with 7 bases lining up with TRBD1. The CDR3 spans 13 residues. Per the germline V gene, CDR1 is MNHNY and CDR2 is SVGAGI (reference sequence). With 6 bases clipped from V and 5 bases from J, the junction kept 6 bases outside the gene matches.

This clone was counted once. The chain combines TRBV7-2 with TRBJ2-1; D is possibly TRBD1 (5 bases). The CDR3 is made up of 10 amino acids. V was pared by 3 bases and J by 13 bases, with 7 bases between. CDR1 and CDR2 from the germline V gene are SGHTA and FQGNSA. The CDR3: CASSLDTQFF. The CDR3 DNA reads TGTGCCAGCAGCTTGGACACTCAGTTCTTC.

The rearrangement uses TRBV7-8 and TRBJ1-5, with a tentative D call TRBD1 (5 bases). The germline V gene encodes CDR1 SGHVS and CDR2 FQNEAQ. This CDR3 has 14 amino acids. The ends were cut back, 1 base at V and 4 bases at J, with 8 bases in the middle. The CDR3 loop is CASSLVGLNQPQHF. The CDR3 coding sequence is TGTGCCAGCAGCTTAGTGGGGCTAAATCAGCCCCAGCATTTT.

CDR3 DNA sequence: TGTGCCAGCAAGGGGACGCGCGCTTTCTTT. It encodes CASKGTRAFF. The rearrangement joins TRBV21-1 to TRBJ1-1. TRBV21-1 is marked as a pseudogene. The CDR3 has 10 amino acids.

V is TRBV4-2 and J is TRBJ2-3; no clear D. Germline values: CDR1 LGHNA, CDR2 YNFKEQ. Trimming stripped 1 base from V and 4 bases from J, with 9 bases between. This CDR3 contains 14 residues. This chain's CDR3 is CASSQVEKSDTQYF. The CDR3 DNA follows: TGTGCCAGCAGCCAAGTAGAGAAATCAGATACGCAGTATTTT.

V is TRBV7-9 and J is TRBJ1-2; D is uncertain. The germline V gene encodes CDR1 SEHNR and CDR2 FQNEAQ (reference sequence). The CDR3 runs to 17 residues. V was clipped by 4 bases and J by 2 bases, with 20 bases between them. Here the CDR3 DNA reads TGTGCCAGCAGCTCTAGCGCAGGATTCGATTCGAACTATGGCTACACCTTC. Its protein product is CASSSSAGFDSNYGYTF. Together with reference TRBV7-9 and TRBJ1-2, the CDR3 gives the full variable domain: DTGVSQNPRHKITKRGQNVTFRCDPISEHNRLYWYRQTLGQGPEFLTYFQNEAQLEKSRLLSDRFSAERPKGSFSTLEIQRTEQGDSAMYLCASSSSAGFDSNYGYTFGSGTRLTVV.

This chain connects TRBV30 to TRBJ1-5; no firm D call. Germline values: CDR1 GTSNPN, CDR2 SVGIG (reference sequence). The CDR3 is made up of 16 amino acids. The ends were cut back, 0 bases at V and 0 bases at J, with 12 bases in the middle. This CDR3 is CAWSVWSGDSNQPQHF. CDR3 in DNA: TGTGCCTGGAGTGTATGGTCAGGAGATAGCAATCAGCCCCAGCATTTT.

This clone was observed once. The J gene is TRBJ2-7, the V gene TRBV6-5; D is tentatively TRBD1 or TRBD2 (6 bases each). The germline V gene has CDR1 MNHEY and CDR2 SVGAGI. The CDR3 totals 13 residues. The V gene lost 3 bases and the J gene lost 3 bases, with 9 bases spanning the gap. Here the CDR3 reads CASSYRGHYEQYF. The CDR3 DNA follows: TGTGCCAGCAGTTATCGGGGGCACTACGAGCAGTACTTC.

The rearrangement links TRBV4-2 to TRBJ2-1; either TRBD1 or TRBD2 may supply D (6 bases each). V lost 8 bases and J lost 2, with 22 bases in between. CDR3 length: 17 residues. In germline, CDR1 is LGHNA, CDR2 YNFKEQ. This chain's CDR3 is CASSLGGRDLPYNEQFF. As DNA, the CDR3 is TGTGCCAGCTCTCTTGGGGGGCGGGACCTCCCCTACAATGAGCAGTTCTTC.

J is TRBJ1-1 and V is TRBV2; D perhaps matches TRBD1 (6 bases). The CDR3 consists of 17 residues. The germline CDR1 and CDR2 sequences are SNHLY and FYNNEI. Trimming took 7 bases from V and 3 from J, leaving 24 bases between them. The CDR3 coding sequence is TGTGCCAGCACTTTACAGGGAGCCCAGTGGACGGACACTGAAGCTTTCTTT. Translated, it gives CASTLQGAQWTDTEAFF.

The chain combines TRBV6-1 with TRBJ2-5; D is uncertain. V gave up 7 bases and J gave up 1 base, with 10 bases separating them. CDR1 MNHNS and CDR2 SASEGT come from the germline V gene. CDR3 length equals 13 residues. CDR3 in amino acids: CASTPIPQETQYF. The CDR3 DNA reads TGTGCCAGCACACCCATACCCCAAGAGACCCAGTACTTC.

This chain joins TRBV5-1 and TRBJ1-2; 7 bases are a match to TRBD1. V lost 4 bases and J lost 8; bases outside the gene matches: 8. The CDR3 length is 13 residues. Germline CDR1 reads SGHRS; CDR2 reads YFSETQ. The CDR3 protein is CASSPGQTIGYTF. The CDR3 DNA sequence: TGCGCCAGCAGCCCGGGACAGACAATAGGCTACACCTTC. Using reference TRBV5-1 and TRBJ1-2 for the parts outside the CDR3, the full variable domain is KAGVTQTPRYLIKTRGQQVTLSCSPISGHRSVSWYQQTPGQGLQFLFEYFSETQRNKGNFPGRFSGRQFSNSRSEMNVSTLELGDSALYLCASSPGQTIGYTFGSGTRLTVV.